Each of the 24 T cell receptor beta chains below was sequenced from the same sample in a study of human T cells and chemical hapten exposure. Documented time point: pre-sensitization, week 0. As to treatment: therapeutic diphenylcyclopropenone sensitization with weekly scalp DPC. Each CDR3 protein is one row after TCRdb ran MiXCR on the RACE reads. The sample has more than 250,000 distinct CDR3 sequences, approximately 8.4% seen once. The sequences come from whole blood, collected in connection with sensitization to the hapten diphenylcyclopropenone (DPC). These receptors were collected from a woman in her forties with alopecia areata. Some clones in this sample may be carry-over from other donors' samples.

CDR3 nucleotides: TGTGCCAGCAGCCAACCTTACGCAGGGATGGGGAACACTGAAGCTTTCTTT. Protein: CASSQPYAGMGNTEAFF. The chain employs TRBV4-2 and TRBJ1-1; tentatively, D is TRBD1 (5 bases). This CDR3 is 17 amino acids long. V shed 2 bases and J shed 1 base, with 17 bases lying between them. The V gene's germline CDR1 is LGHNA and CDR2 YNFKEQ.

This clonotype has a count of ten or more. V gene TRBV29-1 combines with J gene TRBJ2-7; either TRBD1 or TRBD2 may fit D (6 bases each). This CDR3 is 13 amino acids long. Germline CDR1 and CDR2: SQVTM and ANQGSEA. Trimming removed 6 bases at V and 6 bases at J, with 18 bases between. The CDR3 protein is CSVKGGPRGEQYF. Here the CDR3 DNA reads TGCAGCGTGAAGGGGGGACCTCGCGGCGAGCAGTACTTC.

The V and J genes are TRBV7-9 and TRBJ1-6; the match to TRBD1 covers 11 bases. CDR3 size: 15 residues. Unmatched junction bases numbered 5, after V lost 6 bases and J lost 7 bases. In germline, CDR1 is SEHNR, CDR2 FQNEAQ (reference sequence). Written as DNA, the CDR3 is TGTGCCAGCAGGTCAGGGACAGGGGGAAATTCACCCCTCCACTTT. This sequence encodes CASRSGTGGNSPLHF. The whole variable domain, filled in from reference TRBV7-9 and TRBJ1-6, reads DTGVSQNPRHKITKRGQNVTFRCDPISEHNRLYWYRQTLGQGPEFLTYFQNEAQLEKSRLLSDRFSAERPKGSFSTLEIQRTEQGDSAMYLCASRSGTGGNSPLHFGNGTRLTVT.

This clonotype has only a few counts. In DNA, the CDR3 is TGTGCCATCAGTGATCGGACAGGGGACACTGAAGCTTTCTTT. This encodes CAISDRTGDTEAFF. The rearrangement uses TRBV10-3 and TRBJ1-1; 9 bases map to TRBD1. This CDR3 spans 14 amino acids. V lost 3 bases and J lost 3; bases outside the gene matches: 2. Germline CDR1 reads ENHRY; CDR2 reads SYGVKD.

Ten or more counts support this clonotype. This chain links TRBV7-2 with TRBJ1-1; TRBD1 aligns across 8 bases. CDR1 is SGHTA and CDR2 is FQGNSA in the germline V gene. The CDR3 is 13 residues long. V lost 6 bases, J lost 3 bases, and 3 bases stayed unmatched. The CDR3 loop is CASSSQGDTEAFF. In DNA, the CDR3 is TGTGCCAGCAGTTCACAGGGGGACACTGAAGCTTTCTTT.

V gene TRBV28 combines with J gene TRBJ2-3, with 7 bases fitting TRBD1. This CDR3 spans 11 amino acids. The ends lost 10 bases at V and 6 bases at J; junction bases unmatched: 4. In germline, CDR1 is MDHEN, CDR2 SYDVKM. For the CDR3, the DNA is TGTGCCATAACAGGGGCCGATACGCAGTATTTT. It is translated as CAITGADTQYF.

This clonotype was detected many times. The CDR3 DNA sequence: TGTGCCAGCAGCCCCCCGGCCAGGAGACAGGGGGCTTTCTTT. It codes for CASSPPARRQGAFF. The gene calls are TRBV28 and TRBJ1-1, with 8 bases matching TRBD1. Germline V gene data show CDR1 as MDHEN and CDR2 as SYDVKM. The CDR3 length is 14 residues. The V and J ends lost 6 bases and 11 bases, in that order; junction bases with no gene match: 14.

The table lists this clonotype with a few counts. The genes are TRBV9 and TRBJ2-3, with D perhaps matching TRBD2 (6 bases). Trimming left V 0 bases short and J 2 bases short, with 13 bases between. The CDR3 totals 16 residues. Germline CDR1 reads SGDLS; CDR2 reads YYNGEE. The CDR3 nucleotides read TGTGCCAGCAGCGTAGGACCGGGACTTACCACAGATACGCAGTATTTT. Amino acid sequence: CASSVGPGLTTDTQYF. Filled out from reference TRBV9 and TRBJ2-3, the complete variable domain reads DSGVTQTPKHLITATGQRVTLRCSPRSGDLSVYWYQQSLDQGLQFLIQYYNGEERAKGNILERFSAQQFPDLHSELNLSSLELGDSALYFCASSVGPGLTTDTQYFGPGTRLTVL.

This clonotype was picked up a small number of times. The rearrangement links TRBV2 to TRBJ2-6; the D gene is possibly TRBD2 (5 bases). The CDR3 runs 16 residues. Trimming removed 2 bases at V and 1 base at J, with 9 bases between. CDR1 is SNHLY and CDR2 is FYNNEI in the germline V gene. The chain's CDR3 is CASSEIPGSGANVLTF. The CDR3 DNA reads as TGTGCCAGCAGTGAAATCCCGGGGTCTGGGGCCAACGTCCTGACTTTC.

This rearrangement joins TRBV6-1 to TRBJ2-5; D remains ambiguous. In germline, CDR1 is MNHNS, CDR2 SASEGT. The V and J ends lost 3 bases and 0 bases respectively, with 8 bases between them. The CDR3 is 14 residues long. CDR3 sequence: CASSDRPNQETQYF. The CDR3 DNA reads as TGTGCCAGCAGTGACAGACCTAACCAAGAGACCCAGTACTTC.

This sequence joins TRBV6-2 or TRBV6-3 and TRBJ2-7; 7 bases align to TRBD1. The CDR3 runs 14 residues. With 6 bases clipped from V and 4 bases from J, the junction kept 9 bases outside the gene matches. The germline V gene has CDR1 MNHEY and CDR2 SVGEGT. Written as DNA, the CDR3 is TGTGCCAGCAGCGATCGGACAGGCGCATACGAGCAGTACTTC. The encoded protein is CASSDRTGAYEQYF.

This chain connects TRBV18 to TRBJ2-1; a weak D match, TRBD2 (6 bases). The CDR3 is made up of 14 amino acids. CDR1 and CDR2 (germline): KGHSH, LQKENI. Trimming took off 5 bases at V and 6 bases at J, with 14 bases between the two ends. The CDR3 nucleotides read TGTGCCAGCTCAGAAGCGGGTGGGGGCAATGAGCAGTTCTTC. It yields the protein CASSEAGGGNEQFF.

This clonotype was counted ten times or more. CDR3 DNA sequence: TGTGCCAGCTATGCGGGGCAGCGGAATGAAAAACTGTTTTTT. Translating gives CASYAGQRNEKLFF. V and J are TRBV28 and TRBJ1-4; weak D call: TRBD1 (5 bases). The CDR3 runs to 14 residues. Germline CDR1 reads MDHEN; CDR2 reads SYDVKM. The germline V and J ends were trimmed by 8 bases and 5 bases, with 15 bases remaining between them.

In its sample, this clonotype was seen a few times. The chain combines TRBV20-1 with TRBJ2-7; 8 positions match TRBD1. The trim removed 1 base at V and 0 bases at J, leaving 2 bases unmatched. The CDR3 has 14 residues. CDR1 and CDR2 from the germline V gene are DFQATT and SNEGSKA (reference sequence). The CDR3 DNA sequence: TGCAGTGCTAGAGGGACAGGGAGCTCCTACGAGCAGTACTTC. It codes for CSARGTGSSYEQYF.

This clonotype has a handful of counts. V usage is TRBV28 and J usage is TRBJ2-5; 10 bases align to TRBD2. Germline V CDR1 and CDR2: MDHEN, SYDVKM. The CDR3 is 17 residues long. J was trimmed by 4 bases and V by 4 bases; bases with no gene match: 12. The CDR3 loop is CASSSAASGSFRETQYF. The CDR3 DNA follows: TGTGCCAGCAGTTCCGCGGCTAGCGGGAGTTTCAGAGAGACCCAGTACTTC.

The chain recombines TRBV6-6 with TRBJ1-2, with 8 bases identical to TRBD1. The CDR3 runs 14 residues. The germline gives CDR1 MNHNY, CDR2 SVGAGI (reference sequence). Germline trimming cut 2 bases from V and 3 bases from J; bases unmatched to any gene: 2. CDR3 amino acids: CASSYDRGDYGYTF. The CDR3 nucleotides are TGTGCCAGCAGTTACGACAGGGGCGACTATGGCTACACCTTC.

This clonotype was seen at least ten times. The chain links TRBV29-1 to TRBJ2-1; TRBD2 aligns across 11 bases. CDR3 length equals 14 residues. V lost 2 bases and J lost 6; bases outside the gene matches: 3. Germline-derived CDR1 and CDR2 are SQVTM and ANQGSEA. CDR3 bases: TGCAGCGTTGAAAAAACTAGCGGGAGCAATGAGCAGTTCTTC. The encoded protein is CSVEKTSGSNEQFF.

This clonotype has at least ten counts. V is TRBV2 and J is TRBJ1-5; no firm D call. Trimming removed 5 bases at V and 0 bases at J, with 8 bases between. Per the germline V gene, CDR1 is SNHLY and CDR2 is FYNNEI. The CDR3 runs to 14 residues. CDR3 bases: TGTGCCAGCAGTTCGGACCATAGCAATCAGCCCCAGCATTTT. Residues: CASSSDHSNQPQHF.

This clonotype was seen many times. The chain carries TRBV27 and TRBJ1-5, with TRBD1 identical over 11 bases. The V gene end was trimmed by 6 bases and the J gene end by 5 bases; junction bases not matched to a gene: 6. The CDR3 consists of 15 residues. Germline CDR1 and CDR2: MNHEY and SMNVEV (reference sequence). The CDR3 sequence: CASRKWTGGDQPQHF. The CDR3 nucleotides read TGTGCCAGCAGGAAATGGACAGGGGGCGATCAGCCCCAGCATTTT.

V gene TRBV6-5 combines with J gene TRBJ1-6; 7 bases are a match to TRBD1. Trimming at V came to 5 bases and at J to 7 bases, leaving 5 bases not matched to a gene. The CDR3 extends over 14 amino acids. Germline loops: CDR1 MNHEY, CDR2 SVGAGI. The DNA of the CDR3 is TGTGCCAGCAGTGTCCGGGACAGAAATTCACCCCTCCACTTT. Encoded protein: CASSVRDRNSPLHF.

The chain joins TRBV21-1 to TRBJ1-1. TRBV21-1 is termed a pseudogene. The CDR3 is made up of 16 amino acids. The CDR3 loop is CASSAWRDRRRTEAFF. As DNA, the CDR3 is TGTGCCAGCAGCGCGTGGAGGGACCGGAGAAGGACTGAAGCTTTCTTT.

This clonotype was seen repeatedly, ten times or more. V gene TRBV7-9 combines with J gene TRBJ1-5; D is unresolved. CDR3 size: 13 residues. V was trimmed by 6 bases and J by 4 bases, leaving 10 bases between them. Germline CDR1 reads SEHNR; CDR2 reads FQNEAQ (reference sequence). The CDR3 DNA is TGTGCCAGCAGTCAGGACGGGAATCAGCCCCAGCATTTT. It yields the protein CASSQDGNQPQHF.

The chain employs TRBV12-3 or TRBV12-4 and TRBJ2-2, with D possibly matching TRBD1 (6 bases). The ends were cut back, 8 bases at V and 3 bases at J, with 10 bases in the middle. CDR3 size: 13 residues. The CDR3 protein is CASDRSDTGELFF. The CDR3 DNA reads as TGTGCCAGCGACAGGAGTGACACCGGGGAGCTGTTTTTT.

V and J are TRBV7-8 and TRBJ2-1; possible D gene TRBD2, 6 bases. V shed 1 base and J shed 14 bases, with 15 bases lying between them. In germline, CDR1 is SGHVS, CDR2 FQNEAQ. The CDR3 has 13 amino acids. CDR3 residues: CASSLDSGSREFF. The CDR3 nucleotides read TGTGCCAGCAGCTTAGATAGCGGAAGCAGGGAGTTCTTC. Combining the CDR3 with reference TRBV7-8 and TRBJ2-1 gives the whole variable domain GAGVSQSPRYKVAKRGQDVALRCDPISGHVSLFWYQQALGQGPEFLTYFQNEAQLDKSGLPSDRFFAERPEGSVSTLKIQRTQQEDSAVYLCASSLDSGSREFFGPGTRLTVL.